This T cell receptor beta chain was documented in a study of identical twins. Trimming at V came to 4 bases and at J to 5 bases, leaving 0 bases not matched to a gene. The germline gives CDR1 LGHDT, CDR2 YNNKEL (reference sequence). This CDR3 has 14 residues. TCRdb itself ran the 5' RACE reads through MiXCR, one entry per CDR3 protein. The sample carries 500,000 to 650,000 distinct CDR3 sequences, about a fifth recorded once. This clonotype showed up many times. A further study also used this sample, focusing on yellow fever vaccine responses in identical twins.

The TCR originated in a woman aged 18-35 years in good health. This chain uses TRBV3-1 with TRBJ2-2; 11 nucleotides align to TRBD2. The sample comprised CD4+ T cells sorted from blood. The CDR3 region is CASSRTSGTGELFF. The CDR3 DNA reads TGTGCCAGCAGCCGGACTAGCGGGACCGGGGAGCTGTTTTTT.